This TCR beta chain appears in the sequencing data of a study of CD8+ T cells in alopecia areata. Treatment indicated: oral pan-JAK inhibitor, 5-10 mg twice daily. In its sample, this clone was seen once. The germline V gene has CDR1 SNHLY and CDR2 FYNNEI. The CDR3 spans 16 residues. The V end was cut by 4 bases, the J end by 0 bases, with 13 bases between. cDNA reverse transcribed from extracted RNA served as the sequencing template. Data came from immunoSEQ multiplex PCR; TCRdb stores just in-frame clones and leaves some out. The repertoire includes about 76,000 clones, around 61% of them detected once, and around 24% sits in the top ten.

Source: CD8+ T cells sorted from blood, taken at week 24, from a patient treated with tofacitinib. This TCR derives from a human donor with alopecia areata. This rearrangement joins TRBV2 to TRBJ1-5; D gene ambiguous. CDR3 region: CASSAWTVISNQPQHF. In nucleotides, the CDR3 is TGTGCCAGCAGTGCCTGGACCGTAATTAGCAATCAGCCCCAGCATTTT.